This TCR beta chain was sequenced for a study of T cell repertoires in cytomegalovirus infection. Study-wide context: Indications of both CMV infection and matching HLA type were provided by public TCR beta signatures.

This CDR3 has 16 residues. Germline loops: CDR1 SGHVS, CDR2 FNYEAQ. V gave up 5 bases and J gave up 0 bases, with 15 bases separating them. General study results and limits: The study found HLA-C-restricted CMV-specific TCR beta clonotypes dominating the ex vivo response. Of the TCR beta families, the public ones yielded a cumulative frequency that identified carriers of CMV plus the relevant HLA.

MiXCR, applied by TCRdb to the reads, yields one record per CDR3 protein. The sample lists around 450,000 distinct CDR3 sequences, 31% occurring once. This clonotype came up a few times. No antigen is known for it. The gene calls are TRBV7-6 and TRBJ2-3; D is tentatively TRBD1 or TRBD2 (5 bases each). This sequence originates from a human donor in good health (CMV status not recorded). Some clones in this sample may be carry-over from other donors' samples. Sequenced: PBMCs. The CDR3 DNA reads TGTGCCAGCAGCCTGGGGGTAGGGGCGAGCACAGATACGCAGTATTTT. It encodes CASSLGVGASTDTQYF.